The clone carrying this T cell receptor beta chain has a handful of counts. The sample is drawn from a study of blood T cells in healthy people across ages. The germline CDR1 and CDR2 sequences are SGHTA and FQGTGA. This CDR3 region has 16 residues. After removal of 5 bases from V and 1 base from J, the junction contained 6 bases not matched to a gene. A second PCR, run for about 7 to 12 cycles, used a sample-barcoded 5' primer plus a J-beta primer mix. TCRdb itself ran the 5' RACE reads through MiXCR, one entry per CDR3 protein. The data contain more than 650,000 distinct CDR3 sequences, roughly 26% of them seen just once; the ten biggest clones take up around 3%. This same sample was also part of a study on T cells of mothers and their children.

The origin of this receptor is a boy aged 5 to 17 in good health. The sample was blood. The chain employs TRBV7-3 and TRBJ2-2; TRBD1 aligns across 8 bases. The CDR3 DNA reads TGTGCCAGCAGCGCACACGGGACAGGGAACACCGGGGAGCTGTTTTTT. Protein product: CASSAHGTGNTGELFF.